This record looks at one T cell receptor (beta chain) sequence and its context. The antigen is not known. The germline gives CDR1 SGHDT, CDR2 YYEEEE. The CDR3 runs to 15 residues. Trimming removed 1 base from V and 0 bases from J, with 11 bases in between. This sample is drawn from a study of beta chain features in type 1 diabetes. Study-level points and caveats: In the patient group, naive, central memory and Treg TCRB repertoires seemed more alike than in the healthy donor group.

Of the isolated RNA, all was reverse transcribed, and so the sequenced material was expressed TCRB transcripts. TCRdb keeps only in-frame clones here, not all; method: immunoSEQ multiplex PCR. The sample has over 350,000 clones, roughly 15% seen once. Sequenced sample: naive CD4+ T cells from blood. The gene calls are TRBV5-6 and TRBJ2-7; a weak D match, TRBD1 (6 bases). The receptor was isolated from a woman aged 18-29 years in good health. Here the CDR3 reads CASSLSLQGSYEQYF. In nucleotides, the CDR3 is TGTGCCAGCAGCTTGAGCCTACAGGGCTCCTACGAGCAGTACTTC.